What follows are 4 T cell receptor beta chains derived from one specimen sequenced in a study of blood T cell repertoires in COVID-19. The assay was immunoSEQ multiplex PCR, and TCRdb's table has in-frame clones only and misses some. Among 200,000 to 250,000 clones listed, about 90% were seen once. The sample comprised peripheral blood. The receptors originated from a man aged 18 to 35 with active or convalescent COVID-19.

This chain joins TRBV6-4 and TRBJ2-7, with TRBD1 matching over 11 bases. This CDR3 is built from 15 residues. V was pared by 6 bases and J by 3 bases, with 7 bases of the junction left unmatched. Germline V gene lookup returns CDR1 MRHNA and CDR2 SNTAGT. The CDR3 coding sequence is TGTGCCAGCAGACTTTCCGGGACAGGGGGCTACGAGCAGTACTTC. Its protein product is CASRLSGTGGYEQYF.

CDR3 bases: TGCGCCAGCAGCTGGGGACTAGCGGGAGCTCGGGCCGGGGAGCTGTTTTTT. Translating it yields CASSWGLAGARAGELFF. This chain links TRBV5-1 with TRBJ2-2, with TRBD2 matching 14 bases. The CDR3 length is 17 residues. Germline loops: CDR1 SGHRS, CDR2 YFSETQ. Trimming cost V 3 bases and J 6 bases; bases outside gene matches: 7.

The chain joins TRBV6-2 or TRBV6-3 to TRBJ1-5; TRBD1 agrees at 8 bases. Germline CDR1 MNHEY, CDR2 SVGEGT. Trimming at V came to 2 bases and at J to 5 bases, leaving 5 bases not matched to a gene. There are 15 residues in the CDR3. For the CDR3, the DNA is TGTGCCAGCAGTTACCCTACAGGGGGGGATCAGCCCCAGCATTTT. Translated: CASSYPTGGDQPQHF.

In this sample, this clone turned up once. The chain combines TRBV27 with TRBJ2-1, with D uncertain. The germline gives CDR1 MNHEY, CDR2 SMNVEV (reference sequence). V lost 0 bases and J 11 bases, leaving 8 bases between the germline ends. This CDR3 spans 12 amino acids. CDR3 bases: TGTGCCAGCAGTTTATCCCCTTTTAAGCAGTTCTTC. It encodes CASSLSPFKQFF.